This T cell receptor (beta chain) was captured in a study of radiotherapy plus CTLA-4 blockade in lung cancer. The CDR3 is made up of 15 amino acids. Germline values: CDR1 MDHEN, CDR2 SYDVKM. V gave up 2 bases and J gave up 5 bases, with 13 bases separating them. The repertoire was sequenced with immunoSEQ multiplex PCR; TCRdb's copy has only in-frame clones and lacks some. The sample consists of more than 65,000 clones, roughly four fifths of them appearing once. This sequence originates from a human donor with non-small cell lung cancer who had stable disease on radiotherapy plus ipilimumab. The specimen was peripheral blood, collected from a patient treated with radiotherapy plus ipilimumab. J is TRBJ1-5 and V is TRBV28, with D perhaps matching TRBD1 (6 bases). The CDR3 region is CASSLGSQGHQPQHF. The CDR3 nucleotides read TGTGCCAGCAGTTTAGGGTCACAGGGTCATCAGCCCCAGCATTTT.